What follows are 11 T cell receptor beta chains derived from one specimen sequenced in a study of glioma-infiltrating T cells. TCR alpha and beta CDR3 regions were amplified from RNA using iRepertoire nested multiplex PCR. TCRdb fed the multiplex PCR reads into MiXCR, producing one record per CDR3 protein. This table holds more than 95,000 distinct CDR3 sequences, about 28% found once. Input material: glioma tissue, nonneoplastic brain tissue, or PBMCs (not recorded which). Receptors were obtained from a human donor with low-grade glioma or glioblastoma, undergoing nonglioma brain surgery, or in good health (not recorded which).

The chain uses TRBV5-1 and TRBJ1-2; maybe TRBD1 (6 bases). The germline V and J ends were trimmed by 7 bases and 4 bases, with 17 bases remaining between them. Germline V gene lookup returns CDR1 SGHRS and CDR2 YFSETQ. CDR3 size: 14 residues. The CDR3 sequence: CASGQEGGTYGYTF. The CDR3 nucleotides are TGCGCCAGCGGTCAAGAAGGGGGGACCTATGGCTACACCTTC.

As concerns this clonotype: Since a much larger clone is just one base distant, this may be a read error. The chain recombines TRBV2 with TRBJ2-1; D not resolved. This CDR3 contains 13 residues. Germline V lookup: CDR1 SNHLY, CDR2 FYNNEI. This CDR3 reads CASSEIGENGQFF. The CDR3 nucleotides are TGTGCCAGCAGTGAAATTGGGGAAAATGGGCAGTTCTTC.

The chain combines TRBV24-1 with TRBJ2-1, with D unclear. This CDR3 region has 12 residues. The V end was cut by 6 bases, the J end by 7 bases, with 9 bases between. The germline V gene has CDR1 KGHDR and CDR2 SFDVKD. The CDR3, as DNA: TGTGCCACCAGTAATAGCATTAATGAGCAGTTCTTC. This encodes CATSNSINEQFF.

The gene calls are TRBV18 and TRBJ1-1; no reliable D call. Germline CDR1 KGHSH, CDR2 LQKENI. Trimming removed 5 bases at V and 1 base at J, with 11 bases between. The CDR3 totals 14 residues. The CDR3 loop is CASSNGRENTEAFF. Here the CDR3 DNA reads TGTGCCAGCTCAAACGGACGGGAGAACACTGAAGCTTTCTTT.

By frequency in the sample, this clonotype is medium-sized (0.01 to 0.1%). The chain is built from TRBV4-3 and TRBJ1-5; no reliable D call. Deletions cut 1 base from V and 5 bases from J, with 9 bases between. Per germline, CDR1 LGHNA and CDR2 YSLEER. The CDR3 contains 14 residues. The CDR3 DNA reads TGCGCCAGCAGCCAAGGTATCGCAGATCAGCCCCAGCATTTT. Its protein product is CASSQGIADQPQHF.

This clonotype was seen many times. The genes are TRBV12-3 or TRBV12-4 and TRBJ2-3; D might be TRBD1 (6 bases). The CDR3 totals 13 residues. The V end was cut by 7 bases, the J end by 4 bases, with 12 bases between. CDR3 nucleotide sequence: TGTGCCAGCAAGAGGGGGTCCTCAGATACGCAGTATTTT. Translated: CASKRGSSDTQYF.

This clonotype was seen more than once but under ten times. The J gene is TRBJ2-2, the V gene TRBV12-3 or TRBV12-4, with no clear D. Deletions cut 2 bases from V and 5 bases from J, with 3 bases between. This CDR3 is 12 amino acids long. Written as DNA, the CDR3 is TGTGCCAGCAGTTTACAAACCGGGGAGCTGTTTTTT. Translating it yields CASSLQTGELFF.

The V call is TRBV7-9, the J call TRBJ2-7; D gene unclear. Trimming removed 1 base at V and 4 bases at J, with 14 bases between. Germline V gene sequence: CDR1 SEHNR, CDR2 FQNEAQ (reference sequence). The CDR3 totals 15 residues. The DNA for the CDR3 is TGTGCCAGCAGCTTAGGCGTAAGGGAAATTTACGAGCAGTACTTC. As protein: CASSLGVREIYEQYF.

This clonotype was seen only a few times. The CDR3 protein is CASSPLQGAVEQFF. DNA of the CDR3: TGTGCCAGCTCACCCCTTCAGGGGGCGGTTGAGCAGTTCTTC. The chain has TRBV18 and TRBJ2-1; TRBD1 matches 8 bases. J lost 9 bases, V lost 3 bases, and 7 bases had no gene match. The germline V gene encodes CDR1 KGHSH and CDR2 LQKENI. CDR3 length equals 14 residues.

This clonotype came up a few times. The chain recombines TRBV10-2 with TRBJ2-3, with D perhaps TRBD2 (6 bases). CDR3 length equals 13 residues. Germline loops: CDR1 WSHSY, CDR2 SAAADI. The CDR3 loop reads CTTGDANTDTQYF. Here the CDR3 DNA reads TGCACAACGGGGGACGCTAACACAGATACGCAGTATTTT.

The V call is TRBV20-1, the J call TRBJ2-7; D perhaps matches TRBD1 (5 bases). Germline V CDR1 and CDR2: DFQATT, SNEGSKA (reference sequence). The CDR3 loop spans 13 amino acids. Trimming shortened V by 4 bases and J by 4 bases, and 14 bases separated the two germline ends. In DNA, the CDR3 is TGCAGTGCTAACAACAGGAAATCTTACGAGCAGTACTTC. Translating it yields CSANNRKSYEQYF.